Presented here are 26 T cell receptor beta chains from one specimen sequenced in a study of T cell clones after liver transplantation. Method: immunoSEQ multiplex PCR; TCRdb's copy keeps in-frame clones and lacks some. The profile shows around 110,000 clones, 75% to 95% of them singletons. The sequences come from CD4+ T cells from blood, collected 12 months after liver transplant. The receptors were gathered from a human patient who received a liver transplant. Some T cells may be supplied by the graft donor.

The chain employs TRBV6-6 and TRBJ2-3, with TRBD1 identical over 7 bases. Germline CDR1 and CDR2: MNHNY and SVGAGI (reference sequence). V was clipped by 3 bases and J by 0 bases; unmatched bases: 6. This CDR3 has 16 residues. CDR3 region: CASSYGTVSSTDTQYF. The DNA for the CDR3 is TGTGCCAGCAGTTATGGGACAGTCTCTAGCACAGATACGCAGTATTTT.

The chain combines TRBV11-2 with TRBJ2-7; D gene uncertain. The CDR3 runs 14 residues. V lost 0 bases to trimming and J lost 6 bases, with 12 bases between them. Germline V gene data show CDR1 as SGHAT and CDR2 as FQNNGV. CDR3 sequence reads: CASSLEVAAGEQYF. The CDR3 DNA reads as TGTGCCAGCAGCTTAGAGGTGGCAGCCGGCGAGCAGTACTTC.

J is TRBJ1-3 and V is TRBV18; the D is unclear. From germline, CDR1 is KGHSH and CDR2 LQKENI. Trimming left V 2 bases short and J 2 bases short, with 7 bases between. The CDR3 sequence is 14 residues long. The CDR3: CASSPATAGNTIYF. The CDR3 DNA follows: TGTGCCAGCTCACCAGCAACCGCTGGAAACACCATATATTTT.

The V and J genes are TRBV11-2 and TRBJ2-7, with D tentatively TRBD1 (6 bases). With 1 base removed from V and 4 bases from J, the gap between germline ends came to 11 bases. Germline loops: CDR1 SGHAT, CDR2 FQNNGV. This CDR3 has 14 residues. CDR3 loop: CASSLVGAAYEQYF. In nucleotides, the CDR3 is TGTGCCAGCAGCTTAGTGGGGGCGGCGTACGAGCAGTACTTC.

The chain links TRBV5-1 to TRBJ2-1; no firm D call. Germline V CDR1 and CDR2: SGHRS, YFSETQ. V gave up 5 bases and J gave up 0 bases, with 12 bases separating them. The CDR3 is 15 amino acids. The DNA for the CDR3 is TGCGCCAGCAGATCCGAATCTCGCTCCTACAATGAGCAGTTCTTC. Translated, it gives CASRSESRSYNEQFF.

V is TRBV29-1 and J is TRBJ2-3; no clear D. The CDR3 spans 11 residues. With 6 bases removed from V and 2 bases from J, the gap between germline ends came to 6 bases. CDR1 is SQVTM and CDR2 is ANQGSEA in the germline V gene. CDR3 region: CSVDDTDTQYF. CDR3 coding DNA: TGCAGCGTAGACGACACAGATACGCAGTATTTT.

The genes are TRBV28 and TRBJ2-3; D perhaps matches TRBD2 (6 bases). With 2 bases removed from V and 3 bases from J, the gap between germline ends came to 6 bases. CDR3 length equals 13 residues. Germline V gene sequence: CDR1 MDHEN, CDR2 SYDVKM. CDR3 nucleotide sequence: TGTGCCAGCAGTTTAGGAGGGACAGATACGCAGTATTTT. Its translation: CASSLGGTDTQYF.

The chain employs TRBV11-3 and TRBJ2-1; no reliable D call. V shed 3 bases and J shed 0 bases, with 9 bases lying between them. The CDR3 runs 15 residues. Germline CDR1 reads SGHNT; CDR2 reads YENEEA. Written as DNA, the CDR3 is TGTGCCAGCAGCTTGTCCACGAGCTCCTACAATGAGCAGTTCTTC. This sequence encodes CASSLSTSSYNEQFF. Full variable domain (rest looked up from reference TRBV11-3 and TRBJ2-1): EAGVVQSPRYKIIEKKQPVAFWCNPISGHNTLYWYLQNLGQGPELLIRYENEEAVDDSQLPKDRFSAERLKGVDSTLKIQPAELGDSAVYLCASSLSTSSYNEQFFGPGTRLTVL.

V usage is TRBV27 and J usage is TRBJ2-1, with TRBD2 identical over 11 bases. The CDR3 is 15 residues long. V was pared by 8 bases and J by 3 bases, with 6 bases of the junction left unmatched. Germline V gives CDR1 MNHEY, CDR2 SMNVEV (reference sequence). CDR3 sequence reads: CASCKLAGDYNEQFF. As DNA, the CDR3 is TGTGCCAGCTGTAAACTAGCGGGGGACTACAATGAGCAGTTCTTC.

The chain links TRBV5-1 to TRBJ2-7; TRBD2 matches 13 bases. Trimming took 2 bases from V and 7 from J; bases not matched to a gene: 6. Germline V gene data show CDR1 as SGHRS and CDR2 as YFSETQ. This CDR3 comprises 15 residues. CDR3 amino acids: CASSFGLAGVREQYF. The CDR3 DNA follows: TGCGCCAGCAGCTTCGGACTAGCGGGAGTGCGGGAGCAGTACTTC.

V gene TRBV6-5 combines with J gene TRBJ2-6; no clear D gene. Germline CDR1 MNHEY, CDR2 SVGAGI. With 0 bases removed from V and 4 bases from J, the gap between germline ends came to 10 bases. This CDR3 spans 16 amino acids. The CDR3 coding sequence is TGTGCCAGCAGTTACTCTTTCAGAAGCGGGGCCAACGTCCTGACTTTC. This encodes CASSYSFRSGANVLTF.

The rearrangement links TRBV7-3 to TRBJ2-1; D may be TRBD2 (5 bases). The V gene lost 5 bases and the J gene lost 5 bases, with 13 bases spanning the gap. Germline values: CDR1 SGHTA, CDR2 FQGTGA. The CDR3 is 14 amino acids. CDR3 region: CASSPISGNNEQFF. In DNA, the CDR3 is TGTGCCAGCAGCCCAATTTCGGGGAACAATGAGCAGTTCTTC.

The J gene is TRBJ1-1, the V gene TRBV29-1; D is unclear. This CDR3 has 13 residues. Trimming stripped 5 bases from V and 3 bases from J, with 13 bases between. Germline assignment: CDR1 SQVTM and CDR2 ANQGSEA. The CDR3 loop reads CSVQLSQDTEAFF. The CDR3, as DNA: TGCAGCGTTCAACTATCTCAGGACACTGAAGCTTTCTTT.

This clone has only one observation. The V call is TRBV7-7, the J call TRBJ2-1, with D unresolved. The length of the CDR3 is 13 residues. The V end lost 4 bases, the J end lost 6 bases, and 10 bases lay between the germline ends. Germline-derived CDR1 and CDR2 are SSHAT and FNYEAQ (reference sequence). CDR3 protein: CASSSSMGNEQFF. CDR3 in DNA: TGTGCCAGCAGCTCCTCGATGGGCAATGAGCAGTTCTTC.

CDR3 DNA sequence: TGTGCCAGCAGCGGCGCGGGAACCCAGCCCGGCAATGAGCAGTTCTTC. This gives the protein CASSGAGTQPGNEQFF. The chain uses TRBV5-6 and TRBJ2-1; tentative D call: TRBD2 (6 bases). Germline lookup yields CDR1 SGHDT and CDR2 YYEEEE. Deletions cut 4 bases from V and 6 bases from J, with 20 bases between. The CDR3 has 16 amino acids.

The chain couples TRBV5-4 to TRBJ1-2; possible D gene TRBD1, 5 bases. Germline lookup yields CDR1 SGHNT and CDR2 YYREEE (reference sequence). V was cut by 5 bases and J by 2 bases, with 10 bases left in between. The CDR3 spans 13 residues. CDR3 coding DNA: TGTGCCAGCAGTTACACAGGCAACTATGGCTACACCTTC. It codes for CASSYTGNYGYTF.

This chain connects TRBV7-2 to TRBJ2-3; a possible D gene is TRBD2 (7 bases). Trimming removed 5 bases at V and 1 base at J, with 19 bases between. Germline CDR1 SGHTA, CDR2 FQGNSA. The CDR3 has 17 amino acids. The CDR3 DNA sequence: TGTGCCAGCAGCCTAAAGGCCGGGGGGCTTGGCACAGATACGCAGTATTTT. Its translation: CASSLKAGGLGTDTQYF. Filled out from reference TRBV7-2 and TRBJ2-3, the complete variable domain reads GAGVSQSPSNKVTEKGKDVELRCDPISGHTALYWYRQSLGQGLEFLIYFQGNSAPDKSGLPSDRFSAERTGGSVSTLTIQRTQQEDSAVYLCASSLKAGGLGTDTQYFGPGTRLTVL.

The chain carries TRBV11-3 and TRBJ2-7, with 8 bases fitting TRBD2. Germline CDR1 reads SGHNT; CDR2 reads YENEEA. The CDR3 length is 17 residues. After removal of 1 base from V and 5 bases from J, the junction contained 13 bases not matched to a gene. The DNA for the CDR3 is TGTGCCAGCAGCTTAGGGGCTACTAGCGGAGCCTCGGACGAGCAGTACTTC. Translation: CASSLGATSGASDEQYF. The variable domain in full, completed from reference TRBV11-3 and TRBJ2-7, reads EAGVVQSPRYKIIEKKQPVAFWCNPISGHNTLYWYLQNLGQGPELLIRYENEEAVDDSQLPKDRFSAERLKGVDSTLKIQPAELGDSAVYLCASSLGATSGASDEQYFGPGTRLTVT.

The chain has TRBV5-1 and TRBJ1-1; D call uncertain. V lost 0 bases and J 2 bases, leaving 8 bases between the germline ends. The CDR3 spans 14 residues. Germline loops: CDR1 SGHRS, CDR2 YFSETQ. CDR3 nucleotide sequence: TGCGCCAGCAGCTTGGCGCATGGAAACACTGAAGCTTTCTTT. Translated, it gives CASSLAHGNTEAFF.

This rearrangement joins TRBV10-1 to TRBJ2-7; D is undetermined. With 0 bases removed from V and 6 bases from J, the gap between germline ends came to 18 bases. The CDR3 spans 16 residues. Germline assignment: CDR1 WNHNN and CDR2 SYGVQD (reference sequence). CDR3: CASSESLDGRSCEQYF. Here the CDR3 DNA reads TGCGCCAGCAGTGAGTCGTTAGACGGACGATCGTGCGAGCAGTACTTC.

The chain uses TRBV5-1 and TRBJ2-7; a weak D match, TRBD1 (6 bases). CDR3 size: 14 residues. Germline V gives CDR1 SGHRS, CDR2 YFSETQ. V dropped 0 bases and J dropped 2 bases, with 9 bases sitting between them. CDR3 DNA sequence: TGCGCCAGCAGCTTGGTGGGGGCACCCTACGAGCAGTACTTC. Its protein is CASSLVGAPYEQYF.

The chain couples TRBV2 to TRBJ2-2; weak D call: TRBD2 (5 bases). Trimming removed 5 bases at V and 5 bases at J, with 15 bases between. This CDR3 is 15 amino acids long. Germline values: CDR1 SNHLY, CDR2 FYNNEI. This chain's CDR3 is CASSFEGIRTGELFF. As DNA, the CDR3 is TGTGCCAGCAGTTTTGAGGGTATTAGGACCGGGGAGCTGTTTTTT.

In nucleotides, the CDR3 is TGTGCCAGCAGCCCGGACAGGGGGATAGAGACCCAGTACTTC. This codes for CASSPDRGIETQYF. This sequence joins TRBV5-6 and TRBJ2-5; 10 positions agree with TRBD1. The CDR3 sequence is 14 residues long. The germline gives CDR1 SGHDT, CDR2 YYEEEE. The V gene end was trimmed by 4 bases and the J gene end by 4 bases; junction bases not matched to a gene: 4.

The V gene is TRBV5-8, the J gene TRBJ1-1; no reliable D call. Germline V lookup: CDR1 SGHTS, CDR2 YDEGEE. This CDR3 is 13 amino acids long. V lost 2 bases and J 2 bases, leaving 7 bases between the germline ends. CDR3 loop: CASSFSRNTEAFF. The CDR3 nucleotides are TGTGCCAGCAGCTTCTCACGAAACACTGAAGCTTTCTTT.

This sequence joins TRBV9 and TRBJ1-4; D is unclear. V gave up 0 bases and J gave up 8 bases, with 14 bases separating them. The germline gives CDR1 SGDLS, CDR2 YYNGEE. This CDR3 contains 15 residues. The CDR3 loop is CASSVGTTGEEKLFF. The CDR3 region has the DNA TGTGCCAGCAGCGTAGGCACCACTGGGGAGGAAAAACTGTTTTTT. Based on the CDR3 plus reference TRBV9 and TRBJ1-4, the full variable domain is DSGVTQTPKHLITATGQRVTLRCSPRSGDLSVYWYQQSLDQGLQFLIQYYNGEERAKGNILERFSAQQFPDLHSELNLSSLELGDSALYFCASSVGTTGEEKLFFGSGTQLSVL.

Here the CDR3 reads CASSDWGTSSYEQYF. The CDR3 DNA reads TGCGCCAGCAGTGATTGGGGAACTAGCTCCTACGAGCAGTACTTC. The chain joins TRBV10-2 to TRBJ2-7; weak D call: TRBD2 (5 bases). With 3 bases removed from V and 0 bases from J, the gap between germline ends came to 12 bases. The V gene's germline CDR1 is WSHSY and CDR2 SAAADI. The CDR3 loop spans 15 amino acids.